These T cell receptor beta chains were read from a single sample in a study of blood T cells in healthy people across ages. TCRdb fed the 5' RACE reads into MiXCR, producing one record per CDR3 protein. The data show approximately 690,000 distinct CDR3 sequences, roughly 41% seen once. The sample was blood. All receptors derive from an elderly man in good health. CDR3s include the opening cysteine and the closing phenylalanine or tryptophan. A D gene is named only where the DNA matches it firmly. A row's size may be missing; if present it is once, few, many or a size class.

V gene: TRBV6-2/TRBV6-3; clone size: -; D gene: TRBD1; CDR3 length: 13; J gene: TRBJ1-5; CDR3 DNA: TGTGCCAGCAACGACAGGGGAACTCAGCCCCAGCATTTT; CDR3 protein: CASNDRGTQPQHF
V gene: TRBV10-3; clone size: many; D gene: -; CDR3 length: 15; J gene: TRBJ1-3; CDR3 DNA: TGTGCCGTTAGAAGCGACGGCGCCTCTGGAAACACCATATATTTT; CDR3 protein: CAVRSDGASGNTIYF
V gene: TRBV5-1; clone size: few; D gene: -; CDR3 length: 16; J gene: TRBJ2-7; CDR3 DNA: TGCGCCAGCAGCCTTGGGACGGACGCCAACTCCTACGAGCAGTACTTC; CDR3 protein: CASSLGTDANSYEQYF
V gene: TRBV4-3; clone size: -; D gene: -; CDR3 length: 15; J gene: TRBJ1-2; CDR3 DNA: TGCGCCAGCAGCTTACACAGGGAGGGGAGGGATGGCTACACCTTC; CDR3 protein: CASSLHREGRDGYTF
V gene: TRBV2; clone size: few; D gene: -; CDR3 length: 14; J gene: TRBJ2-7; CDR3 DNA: TGTGCCAGCTCAGGACTGAGCTCCTACAATGAGCAGTACTTC; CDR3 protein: CASSGLSSYNEQYF
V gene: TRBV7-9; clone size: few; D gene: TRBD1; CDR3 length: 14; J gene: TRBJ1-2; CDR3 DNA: TGTGCCAGCAGCCTCAGGGGGGGGAGTTATGGCTACACCTTC; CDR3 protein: CASSLRGGSYGYTF
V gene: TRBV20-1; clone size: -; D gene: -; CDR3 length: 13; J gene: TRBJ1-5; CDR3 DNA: TGCAGTGCAAAGATGCAGGACAATCAGCCCCAGCATTTT; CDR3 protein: CSAKMQDNQPQHF
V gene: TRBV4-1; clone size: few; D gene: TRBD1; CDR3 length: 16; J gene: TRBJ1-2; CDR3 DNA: TGCGCCAGCAGCCAAGTGTTGGGACAGGGACTCTATGGCTACACCTTC; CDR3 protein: CASSQVLGQGLYGYTF
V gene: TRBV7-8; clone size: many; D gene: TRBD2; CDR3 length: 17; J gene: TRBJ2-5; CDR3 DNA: TGTGCCAGCAGCTTATACGGTGGCGGGGGGGCCTCAGAGACCCAGTACTTC; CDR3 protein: CASSLYGGGGASETQYF
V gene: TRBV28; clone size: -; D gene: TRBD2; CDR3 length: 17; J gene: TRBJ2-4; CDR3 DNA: TGTGCCAGCAGCCCCGCCATGGGACTAGCGGGAGGTTATGAGCAGTACTTC; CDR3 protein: CASSPAMGLAGGYEQYF
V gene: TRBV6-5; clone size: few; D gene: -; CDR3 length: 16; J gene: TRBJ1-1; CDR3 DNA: TGTGCCAGCAGTTACTCGTCAACCAGGACTAACACTGAAGCTTTCTTT; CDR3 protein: CASSYSSTRTNTEAFF
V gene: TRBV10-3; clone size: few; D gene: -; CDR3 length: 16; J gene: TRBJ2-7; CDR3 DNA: TGTGCCATCAGTGAGTCGGGACTGATAAGCTCCTACGAGCAGTACTTC; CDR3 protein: CAISESGLISSYEQYF
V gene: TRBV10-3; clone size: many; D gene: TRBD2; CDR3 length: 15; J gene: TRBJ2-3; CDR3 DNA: TGTGCCATCAGTGGGACTAGCCGAGACACAGATACGCAGTATTTT; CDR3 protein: CAISGTSRDTDTQYF
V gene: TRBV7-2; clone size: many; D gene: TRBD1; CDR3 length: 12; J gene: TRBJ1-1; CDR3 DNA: TGTGCCAGCAGCTTAATCAGGGGGGGAGCTTTCTTT; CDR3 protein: CASSLIRGGAFF
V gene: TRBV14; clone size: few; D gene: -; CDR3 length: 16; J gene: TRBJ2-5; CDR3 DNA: TGTGCCAGCAGCTCTGCAGGGGCTAGAAAGGGAGAGACCCAGTACTTC; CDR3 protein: CASSSAGARKGETQYF
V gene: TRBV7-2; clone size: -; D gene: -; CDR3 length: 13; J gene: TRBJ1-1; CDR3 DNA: TGTGCCAGCAGCCATTATTATTCACCGGGAGCTTTCTTT; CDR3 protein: CASSHYYSPGAFF
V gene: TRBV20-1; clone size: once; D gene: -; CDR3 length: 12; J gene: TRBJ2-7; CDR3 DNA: TGCGGTGCTCCGGACCAAGGATCCGAGCAGTACTTC; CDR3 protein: CGAPDQGSEQYF
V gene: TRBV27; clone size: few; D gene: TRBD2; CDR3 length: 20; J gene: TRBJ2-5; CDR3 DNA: TGTGCCAGCAGTTCAGACTCCCCTAATTATAGCGGGGGGGCGCAGAAGACCCAGTACTTC; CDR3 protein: CASSSDSPNYSGGAQKTQYF
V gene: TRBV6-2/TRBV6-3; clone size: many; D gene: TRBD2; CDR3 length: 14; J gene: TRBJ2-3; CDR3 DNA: TGTGCCAGCATACTTGATGGACTAGCGGATACGCAGTATTTT; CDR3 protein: CASILDGLADTQYF
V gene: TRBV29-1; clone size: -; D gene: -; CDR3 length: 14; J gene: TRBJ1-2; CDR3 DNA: TGCAGCGCCCAGCTGACCCAGGGTTCCTATGGCTACACCTTC; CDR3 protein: CSAQLTQGSYGYTF
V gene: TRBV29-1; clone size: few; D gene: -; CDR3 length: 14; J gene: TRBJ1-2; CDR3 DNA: TGCAGCGTTGATACCCCTTCTGGGCACTATGGCTACACCTTC; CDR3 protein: CSVDTPSGHYGYTF
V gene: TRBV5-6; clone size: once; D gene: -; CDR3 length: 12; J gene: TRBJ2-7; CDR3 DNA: TGTGCCAGCAGCCGGGCGAGCAACGAGCAGTACTTC; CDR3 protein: CASSRASNEQYF
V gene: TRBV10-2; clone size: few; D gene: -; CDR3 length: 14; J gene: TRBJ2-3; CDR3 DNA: TGCGCCAGCAGAACAAATAGGGACACAGATACGCAGTATTTT; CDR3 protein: CASRTNRDTDTQYF
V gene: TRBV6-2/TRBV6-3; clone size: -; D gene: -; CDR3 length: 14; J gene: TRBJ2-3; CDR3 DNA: TGTGCCAGCAAGACGGGACAAAGCACAGATACGCAGTATTTT; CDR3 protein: CASKTGQSTDTQYF
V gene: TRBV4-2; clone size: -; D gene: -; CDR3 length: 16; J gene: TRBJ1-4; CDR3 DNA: TGTGCCAGCCAACGGATTCGTGAGGGGATTAATGAAAAACTGTTTTTT; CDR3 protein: CASQRIREGINEKLFF
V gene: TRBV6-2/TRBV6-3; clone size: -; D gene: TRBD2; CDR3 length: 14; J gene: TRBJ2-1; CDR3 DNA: TGTGCCACCCTAGCGGATTACTCCTACAATGAGCAGTTCTTC; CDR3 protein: CATLADYSYNEQFF
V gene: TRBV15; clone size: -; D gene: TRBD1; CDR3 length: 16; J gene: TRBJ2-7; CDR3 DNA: TGTGCCACCAGCAGAGCGACAGGGGGCGCGTCCTACGAGCAGTACTTC; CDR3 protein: CATSRATGGASYEQYF
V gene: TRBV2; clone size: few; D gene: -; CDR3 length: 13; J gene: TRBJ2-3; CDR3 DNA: TGTGCCAGCAGATCCCGACAGACAGATACGCAGTATTTT; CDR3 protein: CASRSRQTDTQYF
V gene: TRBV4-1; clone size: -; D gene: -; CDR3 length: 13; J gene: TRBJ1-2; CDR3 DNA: TGCGCCAGCAGCCAAGCCCCTATCGGGGGCTACACCTTC; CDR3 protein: CASSQAPIGGYTF
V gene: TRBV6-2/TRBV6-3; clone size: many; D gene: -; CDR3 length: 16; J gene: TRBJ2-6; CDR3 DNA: TGTGCCAGCAGTTACTCCGCAGGGGCTGGGGCCAACGTCCTGACTTTC; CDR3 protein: CASSYSAGAGANVLTF
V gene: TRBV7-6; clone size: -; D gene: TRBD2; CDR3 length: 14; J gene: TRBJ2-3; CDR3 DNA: TGTGCCAGCAGCTTCTCTAGCGGGTCAGATACGCAGTATTTT; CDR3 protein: CASSFSSGSDTQYF
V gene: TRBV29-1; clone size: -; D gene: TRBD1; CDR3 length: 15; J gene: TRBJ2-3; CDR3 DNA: TGCAGCGTTGAAGGAGGGACAGGAACCACAGATACGCAGTATTTT; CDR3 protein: CSVEGGTGTTDTQYF
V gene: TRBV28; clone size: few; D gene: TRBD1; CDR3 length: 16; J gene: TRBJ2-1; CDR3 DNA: TGTGCCAGCAGGCTACCGGGACAGGGGAGGTTTAGTGAGCAGTTCTTC; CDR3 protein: CASRLPGQGRFSEQFF
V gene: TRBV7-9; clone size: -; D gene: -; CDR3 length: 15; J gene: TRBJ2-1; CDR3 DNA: TGTGCCAGCAGCTTGTCGTCAGCGCAAGGTAGTGAGCAGTTCTTC; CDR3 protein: CASSLSSAQGSEQFF